This T cell receptor beta chain comes out of a study of CD8 T cells in ankylosing spondylitis. General observations from the study: Apparently characteristic of ankylosing spondylitis blood was a TCR beta motif (about 8 highly homologous variants). Disease-associated clones were reportedly significantly overrepresented in matched ankylosing spondylitis synovial fluid.

Trimming cost V 7 bases and J 4 bases; bases outside gene matches: 12. The CDR3 has 15 residues. Per the germline V gene, CDR1 is SGDLS and CDR2 is YYNGEE. This clonotype was counted at least ten times. As yet, its antigen is unknown. Quantitative barcoded 5'-RACE was used to prepare TCR beta libraries. Via MiXCR, TCRdb re-called the 5' RACE reads, giving one row per CDR3 protein. The data hold about 300,000 distinct CDR3 sequences, with under 14% observed a single time. Material for sequencing was blood, either unsorted or a sorted T cell fraction (not recorded which). This chain connects TRBV9 to TRBJ2-5, with 8 bases lining up with TRBD1. The source is a female donor with ankylosing spondylitis or in good health (not recorded which). The CDR3 sequence is CASSATGGLGETQYF. Here the CDR3 DNA reads TGTGCCAGCTCAGCAACAGGGGGTTTGGGAGAGACCCAGTACTTC.